A selection of T cell receptor beta chains follows, all from one sample in a study of OX40 agonist ivuxolimab in advanced cancers. Clones were read by immunoSEQ multiplex PCR, and TCRdb kept only the in-frame ones, dropping some. The data hold about 70,000 clones, with about 85% observed a single time. This specimen consisted of CD4+ or CD8+ T cells sorted from blood, obtained in a trial of the OX40 agonist ivuxolimab. The receptor set was obtained from an adult with an advanced solid tumor such as melanoma, head and neck, liver or kidney cancer. Both conserved end residues are trimmed from each CDR3.

>TRBV7-3|TRBJ2-3
ASSLPRQLVDTQY
>TRBV2|TRBJ2-1
ASTERGTNEQF
>TRBV7-3|TRBJ2-7
ASSRDSGYEQY
>TRBV11-3|TRBJ2-7
ASSPGQASYEQY
>TRBV5-5|TRBJ2-3
ASRQSGSFGPDTQY
>TRBV15|TRBJ2-7
ATSSPGWGRYEQY
>TRBV7-2|TRBJ1-1
ASSVDSLGSTEAF
>TRBV6-1|TRBJ1-1
ASSLTIRDTEAF
>TRBV29-1|TRBJ2-1
SVVRLRGPSYNEQF
>TRBV2|TRBJ2-5
ASSKETGSETQY
>TRBV2|TRBJ1-4
ASGGQGAINEKLF
>TRBV4-2|TRBJ1-1
ASSRFEGGARENTEAF
>TRBV15|TRBJ1-2
ATSRTGGYGYT
>TRBV27|TRBJ2-5
ASSLTGAQETQY
>TRBV9|TRBJ2-5
ASSVGGTSVETQY
>TRBV28|TRBJ1-1
ASRQGRKNTEAF
>TRBV5-1|TRBJ2-5
ASSGADVSQETQY
>TRBV5-1|TRBJ1-1
ASSLAGGNTEAF
>TRBV25-1|TRBJ1-1
ASSDSYWNTEAF
>TRBV27|TRBJ2-2
ASSWDSTANTGELF
>TRBV7-9|TRBJ2-7
ASSWGQGGEQY
>TRBV6-6|TRBJ1-2
ASSYSRSTDYGYT
>TRBV29-1|TRBJ1-4
SVRSGGGGQEKLF
>TRBV28|TRBJ2-3
ASSRLAGGADTQY